This T cell receptor (beta chain) was documented in a study of T cell repertoires in cytomegalovirus infection. On the study more broadly: The public TCR beta signatures pointed to both CMV infection and matching HLA type. Study conclusions and caveats: CMV-specific TCR beta clonotypes restricted by HLA-C were the ones dominating the ex vivo response.

TCRdb used MiXCR to reprocess the reads, holding one entry per CDR3 protein. The data contain 600,000 to 800,000 distinct CDR3 sequences, 20% to 25% of them singletons. This CDR3 has 14 residues. CDR1 and CDR2 from the germline V gene are DFQATT and SNEGSKA (reference sequence). The V and J ends lost 4 bases and 0 bases respectively, with 10 bases between them. This clonotype was picked up a small number of times. Antigen specificity is unknown. This sequence was found in a human donor in good health (CMV status not recorded). Some clones in this sample may be carry-over from other donors' samples. What was sequenced was CD8+ T cells from PBMCs. The chain links TRBV20-1 to TRBJ1-5, with D maybe TRBD1 (6 bases). The CDR3: CSAKQGYSNQPQHF. CDR3 bases: TGCAGTGCTAAGCAGGGGTATAGCAATCAGCCCCAGCATTTT.